A selection of T cell receptor beta chains follows, all from one sample in a study of cytomegalovirus exposure and HLA in healthy donors. Here immunoSEQ multiplex PCR was the method, and the copy in TCRdb shows in-frame clones only, minus some. The sample includes about 160,000 clones, around 84% of them seen just once. The sequencing sample was made of PBMCs. The receptors stem from a man younger than 35 in good health and CMV-seronegative. The CDR3 runs from the conserved cysteine through the conserved F or W. The D gene is left open where the match is weak. Size values are once, few and many counts, or a class for expanded clones, and some rows have none.

V gene	clone size	J gene	D gene	CDR3 DNA	CDR3 protein
TRBV11-2	once	TRBJ2-7	TRBD2	TGTGCCAGCGTTCCTCGGGTAGCGGGATATCAGCTCTACGAGCAGTACTTC	CASVPRVAGYQLYEQYF
TRBV7-9	.	TRBJ1-2	.	TGTTCCAGCAGCTACAGTACCTATGGCTACACCTTC	CSSSYSTYGYTF
TRBV2	.	TRBJ2-7	.	TGTGCCAGCAGCTACGCTGGCAGGGGGGAGTACGAGCAGTACTTC	CASSYAGRGEYEQYF
TRBV7-2	.	TRBJ2-5	.	TGTGCCAGCAGCCTCCAAGAGACCCAGTACTTC	CASSLQETQYF
TRBV2	.	TRBJ2-3	.	TGTGCCAGCAGTCTAGCAGCAGATACGCAGTATTTT	CASSLAADTQYF
TRBV7-9	.	TRBJ1-4	TRBD1	TGTGCCAGCAGCTTAGGGGACAGGGACCATGAAAAACTGTTTTTT	CASSLGDRDHEKLFF
TRBV19	.	TRBJ2-1	TRBD2	TGTGCCAGTAGTATATTGGCGGGGGGGCCGAATGAGCAGTTCTTC	CASSILAGGPNEQFF
TRBV9	.	TRBJ2-1	.	TGTGCCAGCAGCGCCGGCCCCGGGGATGAGCAGTTCTTC	CASSAGPGDEQFF
TRBV29-1	.	TRBJ2-7	TRBD1	TGCAGCGTTGAAGGAGAAAGGGACAGTGCCTACGAGCAGTACTTC	CSVEGERDSAYEQYF
TRBV4-3	.	TRBJ2-7	TRBD1	TGCGCCAGCAGCCAGAGACAGGGCCTCTCCTACGAGCAGTACTTC	CASSQRQGLSYEQYF
TRBV28	.	TRBJ1-6	TRBD1	TGTGCCAGCAGTCCTAGGGACAGGAGAAATTCACCCCTCCACTTT	CASSPRDRRNSPLHF
TRBV10-3	.	TRBJ1-1	TRBD1	TGTGCCATCGCCGGACAGGGGGCTTTAGTGGCTTTCTTT	CAIAGQGALVAFF
TRBV5-6	.	TRBJ1-1	.	TGTGCCAGCAGCTTTGGGACAACGAACACTGAAGCTTTCTTT	CASSFGTTNTEAFF
TRBV15	.	TRBJ1-6	.	TGTGCCACCAGCAGAGATCGATCAGGGATCGGTTCACCCCTCCACTTT	CATSRDRSGIGSPLHF
TRBV6-1	.	TRBJ1-1	.	TGTGCCAGCAGCCACAGGGCGGGAGGGAACACTGAAGCTTTCTTT	CASSHRAGGNTEAFF
TRBV5-1	.	TRBJ2-2	TRBD1	TGCGCCAGCAGCTTGGGCCAGGGGGCCGGGGAGCTGTTTTTT	CASSLGQGAGELFF
TRBV19	few	TRBJ2-7	TRBD1	TGTGCCAGTAGTATGGGGACAGGGGCCTACGAGCAGTACTTC	CASSMGTGAYEQYF
TRBV7-9	.	TRBJ2-5	TRBD2	TGTTCCAGCAGCCCCCCCCGGGGTAGCGGGCAGTACCAAGAGACCCAGTACTTC	CSSSPPRGSGQYQETQYF
TRBV4-1	few	TRBJ1-1	.	TGCGCCAGCAGCCAAGAGGGGACTGTGAACACTGAAGCTTTCTTT	CASSQEGTVNTEAFF
TRBV4-1	.	TRBJ2-1	.	TGCGCCAGCAGCCAAGAGCGCCCCAGGGGTAATGAGCAGTTCTTC	CASSQERPRGNEQFF
TRBV27	few	TRBJ1-2	.	TGTGCCAGCAGCCGGGCGGGGACCTATGGCTACACCTTC	CASSRAGTYGYTF
TRBV27	once	TRBJ2-7	.	TGTGCCAGCAGCAAGGAGAGGGGTACAGGGTTGGGCTCCTACGAGCAGTACTTC	CASSKERGTGLGSYEQYF
TRBV9	.	TRBJ1-2	.	TGTGCCAGCAGCGTAAGAGACAGGTCTTCCTGGGGTGGCTACACCTTC	CASSVRDRSSWGGYTF
TRBV28	.	TRBJ2-5	.	TGTGCCAGCAGTTTACCCGACAGTTCCGAAGGCCAAGAGACCCAGTACTTC	CASSLPDSSEGQETQYF
TRBV7-9	.	TRBJ2-2	.	TGTGCCAGCAGCTTAGGCTTTTTTTCGGGTTCCGGGGAGCTGTTTTTT	CASSLGFFSGSGELFF
TRBV6-4	.	TRBJ2-7	TRBD1	TGTGCCAGCAGTCCGGGGACAGGGACCGGGGAGCAGTACTTC	CASSPGTGTGEQYF
TRBV5-1	once	TRBJ1-6	TRBD1	TGCGCCAGCAGCTTCGACAGGGGTAGGGCACCCCTCCACTTT	CASSFDRGRAPLHF
TRBV28	.	TRBJ2-5	TRBD1	TGTGCCAGCAGTTCGGGACAGGGCCAAGAGACCCAGTACTTC	CASSSGQGQETQYF
TRBV4-1	.	TRBJ1-1	.	TGCGCCAGCAGCCAAGAAGCCAGAGGAGGGGCCACTGAAGCTTTCTTT	CASSQEARGGATEAFF
TRBV9	.	TRBJ1-5	.	TGTGCCAGCAGCCCCAGTGCGGGTAATCAGCCCCAGCATTTT	CASSPSAGNQPQHF
TRBV7-8	.	TRBJ1-3	.	TGTGCCAGCAGCACCGCTACAGGCGGCTCTGGAAACACCATATATTTT	CASSTATGGSGNTIYF
TRBV2	.	TRBJ1-3	TRBD1	TGTGCCAGCAGGACAGGGCAGGGAAACACCATATATTTT	CASRTGQGNTIYF
TRBV28	.	TRBJ1-4	.	TGTGCCAGCAGCCTCTGGGGGGGGGCCAGGGGTGAAAAACTGTTTTTT	CASSLWGGARGEKLFF
TRBV5-4	.	TRBJ1-5	.	TGTGCCAGCAGCTTGGCAGGGGAGTACCAGCCCCAGCATTTT	CASSLAGEYQPQHF
TRBV6-1	once	TRBJ1-1	TRBD1	TGTGCCAGCAGCCAACGGGACAGGAACACTGAAGCTTTCTTT	CASSQRDRNTEAFF
TRBV7-6	.	TRBJ2-7	.	TGTGCCAGCAGCCCCACTTTCGCGGGAAGCTCCTACGAGCAGTACTTC	CASSPTFAGSSYEQYF
TRBV5-1	.	TRBJ2-3	.	TGCGCCAGCAGCTCGCTGGAGGGCAGCACAGATACGCAGTATTTT	CASSSLEGSTDTQYF
TRBV6-6	.	TRBJ1-2	TRBD1	TGTGCCAGCAGTCAGGACAGGGTTTATGGCTACACCTTC	CASSQDRVYGYTF
TRBV7-3	.	TRBJ2-5	TRBD2	TGTGCCAGCAGCTTAATTGGTAGCGGGCAGACCCAGTACTTC	CASSLIGSGQTQYF
TRBV20-1	.	TRBJ1-1	.	TGCAGTGCAGGGGGACCGATTGAAGCTTTCTTT	CSAGGPIEAFF
TRBV29-1	.	TRBJ2-3	TRBD2	TGCAGCGTTCGGACTAGCGGCAGCACAGATACGCAGTATTTT	CSVRTSGSTDTQYF
TRBV4-1	.	TRBJ1-5	.	TGCGCCAGCAGCCCGGGACAACAACTTAGCAATCAGCCCCAGCATTTT	CASSPGQQLSNQPQHF
TRBV19	.	TRBJ2-7	TRBD1	TGTGCCAGTAAACCGGGGACAGGGGCCTACGAGCAGTACTTC	CASKPGTGAYEQYF
TRBV28	.	TRBJ2-4	TRBD1	TGTGCCAGCAGTTTCCGCCATGGACAGGGTTTTCACATTCAGTACTTC	CASSFRHGQGFHIQYF
TRBV19	once	TRBJ2-7	.	TGTGCCAGTAGTAGGGACACGAGCTCCTACGAGCAGTACTTC	CASSRDTSSYEQYF
TRBV6-1	few	TRBJ2-1	.	TGTGCCAGCAGTGAATTCAGAGACAGCAATGAGCAGTTCTTC	CASSEFRDSNEQFF
TRBV18	.	TRBJ2-5	TRBD1	TGTGCCAGCACGACAGGGTTGGAGACCCAGTACTTC	CASTTGLETQYF
TRBV7-9	.	TRBJ2-2	TRBD1	TGTGCCAGCACCCACAGGGGCCCCACCGGGGAGCTGTTTTTT	CASTHRGPTGELFF